This TCR beta chain was documented in a study of OX40 agonist ivuxolimab in advanced cancers. As for the study in general: People who had prior anti-PD-1, anti-PD-L1 or anti-CTLA-4 therapy could take part, and roughly 44% had some. Of the patients, three showed partial responses, one with hepatocellular carcinoma and two with cutaneous melanoma.

TCRdb's copy holds only in-frame clones and misses some; the assay was immunoSEQ multiplex PCR. The top ten clones hold 6.5% to 7.5% of a sample with approximately 78,000 clones, 86% of them seen once. Study findings and constraints: Both blood CD4+ and CD8+ T cells showed clonal growth by week 6 at 0.1 to 3.0 mg/kg.

Autoimmune disease history or systemic immunosuppression barred patients. The CDR3 consists of 15 residues. V lost 4 bases and J 1 base, leaving 14 bases between the germline ends. Germline V CDR1 and CDR2: SGHRS, YFSETQ. With respect to this clone: The target antigen is unknown.

Sequencing was performed on CD4+ or CD8+ T cells sorted from blood, taken in a trial of the OX40 agonist ivuxolimab. V is TRBV5-1 and J is TRBJ1-1, with D possibly being TRBD1 (5 bases). This TCR was sampled from an adult with an advanced solid tumor such as melanoma, head and neck, liver or kidney cancer. The CDR3 DNA follows: TGCGCCAGCAGCCCCCAGGCAGGGCGGAACACTGAAGCTTTCTTT. This sequence encodes CASSPQAGRNTEAFF. The full variable domain, rest sourced from reference TRBV5-1 and TRBJ1-1, is KAGVTQTPRYLIKTRGQQVTLSCSPISGHRSVSWYQQTPGQGLQFLFEYFSETQRNKGNFPGRFSGRQFSNSRSEMNVSTLELGDSALYLCASSPQAGRNTEAFFGQGTRLTVV.